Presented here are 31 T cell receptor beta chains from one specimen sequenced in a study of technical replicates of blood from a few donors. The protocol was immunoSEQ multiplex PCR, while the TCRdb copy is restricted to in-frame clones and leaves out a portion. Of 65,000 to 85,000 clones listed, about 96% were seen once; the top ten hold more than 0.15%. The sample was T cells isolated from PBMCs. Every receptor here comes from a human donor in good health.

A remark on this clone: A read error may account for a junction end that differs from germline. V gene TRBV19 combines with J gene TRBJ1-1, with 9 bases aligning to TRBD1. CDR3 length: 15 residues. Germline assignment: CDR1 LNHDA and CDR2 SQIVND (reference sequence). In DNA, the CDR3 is TGTGCCAGAGTACAGGGGACAGGGAGGAACATTGAAGCTTTCTTT. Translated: CARVQGTGRNIEAFF.

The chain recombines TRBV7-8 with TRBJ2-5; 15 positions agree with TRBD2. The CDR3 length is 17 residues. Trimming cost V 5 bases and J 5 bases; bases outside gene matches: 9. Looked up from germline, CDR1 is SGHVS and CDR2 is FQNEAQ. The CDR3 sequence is CASSLWTSGGAGETQYF. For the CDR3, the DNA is TGTGCCAGCAGCCTCTGGACTAGCGGGGGGGCGGGGGAGACCCAGTACTTC. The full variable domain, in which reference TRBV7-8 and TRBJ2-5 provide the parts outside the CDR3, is GAGVSQSPRYKVAKRGQDVALRCDPISGHVSLFWYQQALGQGPEFLTYFQNEAQLDKSGLPSDRFFAERPEGSVSTLKIQRTQQEDSAVYLCASSLWTSGGAGETQYFGPGTRLLVL.

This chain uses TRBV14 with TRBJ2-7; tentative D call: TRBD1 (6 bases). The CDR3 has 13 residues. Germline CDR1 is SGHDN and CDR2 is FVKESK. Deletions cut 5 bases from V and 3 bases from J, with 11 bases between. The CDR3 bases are TGTGCCAGCAGCTTCGGACAGATCTACGAGCAGTACTTC. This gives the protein CASSFGQIYEQYF.

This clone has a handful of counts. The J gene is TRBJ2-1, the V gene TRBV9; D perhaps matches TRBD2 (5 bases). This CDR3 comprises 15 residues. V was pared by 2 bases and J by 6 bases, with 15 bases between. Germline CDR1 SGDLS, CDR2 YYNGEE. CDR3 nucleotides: TGTGCCAGCAGCGTCGGTCTAAGCCGGGGCAATGAGCAGTTCTTC. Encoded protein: CASSVGLSRGNEQFF.

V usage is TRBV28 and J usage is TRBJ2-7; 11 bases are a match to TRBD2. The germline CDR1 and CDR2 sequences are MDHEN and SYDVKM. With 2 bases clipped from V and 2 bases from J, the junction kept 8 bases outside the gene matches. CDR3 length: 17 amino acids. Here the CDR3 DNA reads TGTGCCAGCAGTTTAAATCCGAGACTAGCGGGACCCTACGAGCAGTACTTC. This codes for CASSLNPRLAGPYEQYF.

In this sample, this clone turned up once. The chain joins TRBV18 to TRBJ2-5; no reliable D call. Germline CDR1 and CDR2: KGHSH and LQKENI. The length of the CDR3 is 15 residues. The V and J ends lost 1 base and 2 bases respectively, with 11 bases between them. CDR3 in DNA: TGTGCCAGCTCACCACTCCCCGTACAGCAAGAGACCCAGTACTTC. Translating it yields CASSPLPVQQETQYF.

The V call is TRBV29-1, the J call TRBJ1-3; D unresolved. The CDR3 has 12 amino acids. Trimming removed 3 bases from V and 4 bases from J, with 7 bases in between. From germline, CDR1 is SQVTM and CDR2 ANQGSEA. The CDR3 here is CSVEGAGNTIYF. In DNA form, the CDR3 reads TGCAGCGTTGAGGGAGCAGGAAACACCATATATTTT.

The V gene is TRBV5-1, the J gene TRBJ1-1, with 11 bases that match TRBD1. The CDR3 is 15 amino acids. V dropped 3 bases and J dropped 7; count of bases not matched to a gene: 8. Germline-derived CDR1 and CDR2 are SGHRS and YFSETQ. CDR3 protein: CASSSGDRGRVEAFF. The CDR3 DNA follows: TGCGCCAGCAGCTCCGGGGACAGGGGGAGGGTTGAAGCTTTCTTT.

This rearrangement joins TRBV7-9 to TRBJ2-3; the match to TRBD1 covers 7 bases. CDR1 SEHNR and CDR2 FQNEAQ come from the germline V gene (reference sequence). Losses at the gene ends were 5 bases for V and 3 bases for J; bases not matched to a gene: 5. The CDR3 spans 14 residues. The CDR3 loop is CASSQGVSTDTQYF. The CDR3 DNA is TGTGCCAGCAGCCAGGGGGTGTCAACAGATACGCAGTATTTT.

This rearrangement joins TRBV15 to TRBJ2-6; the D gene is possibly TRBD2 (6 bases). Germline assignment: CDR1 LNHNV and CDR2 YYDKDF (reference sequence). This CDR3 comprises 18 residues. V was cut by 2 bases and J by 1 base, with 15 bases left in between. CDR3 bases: TGTGCCACCAGCAGACCCGGGACTGCCCAGTCTGGGGCCAACGTCCTGACTTTC. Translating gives CATSRPGTAQSGANVLTF.

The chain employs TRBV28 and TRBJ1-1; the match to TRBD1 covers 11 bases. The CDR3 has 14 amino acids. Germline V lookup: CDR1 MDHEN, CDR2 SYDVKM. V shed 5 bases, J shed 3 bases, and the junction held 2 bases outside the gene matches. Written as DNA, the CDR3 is TGTGCCAGCAGTCCGGACAGGGGGCACACTGAAGCTTTCTTT. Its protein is CASSPDRGHTEAFF.

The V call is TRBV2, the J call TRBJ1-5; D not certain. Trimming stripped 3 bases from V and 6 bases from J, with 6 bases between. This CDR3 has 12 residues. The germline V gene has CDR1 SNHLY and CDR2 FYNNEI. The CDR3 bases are TGTGCCAGCAGTGACGAGATTCAGCCCCAGCATTTT. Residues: CASSDEIQPQHF.

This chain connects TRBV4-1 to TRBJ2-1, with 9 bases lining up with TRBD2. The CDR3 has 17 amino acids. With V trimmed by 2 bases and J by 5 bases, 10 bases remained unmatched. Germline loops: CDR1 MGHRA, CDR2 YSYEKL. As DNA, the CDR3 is TGCGCCAGCAGCCAACCGACTAGCGGACGATTACACAATGAGCAGTTCTTC. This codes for CASSQPTSGRLHNEQFF.

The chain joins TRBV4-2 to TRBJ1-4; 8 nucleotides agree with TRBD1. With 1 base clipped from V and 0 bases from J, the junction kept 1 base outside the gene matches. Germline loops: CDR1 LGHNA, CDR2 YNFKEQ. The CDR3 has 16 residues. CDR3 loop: CASSQADRATNEKLFF. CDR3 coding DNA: TGTGCCAGCAGCCAAGCGGACAGGGCAACTAATGAAAAACTGTTTTTT.

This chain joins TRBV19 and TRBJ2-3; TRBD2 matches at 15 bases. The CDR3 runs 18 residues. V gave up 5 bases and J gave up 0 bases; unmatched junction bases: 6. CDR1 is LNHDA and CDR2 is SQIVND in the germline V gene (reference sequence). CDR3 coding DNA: TGTGCCAGTAGTGCGGGACTAGCGGGGGGCCGGAGCACAGATACGCAGTATTTT. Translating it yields CASSAGLAGGRSTDTQYF.

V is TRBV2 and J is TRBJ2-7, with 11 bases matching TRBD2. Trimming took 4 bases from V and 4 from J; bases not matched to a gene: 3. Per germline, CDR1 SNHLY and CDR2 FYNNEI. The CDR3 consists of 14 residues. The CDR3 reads CASSVASGRYEQYF. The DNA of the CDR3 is TGTGCCAGCAGTGTGGCTAGCGGGAGGTACGAGCAGTACTTC.

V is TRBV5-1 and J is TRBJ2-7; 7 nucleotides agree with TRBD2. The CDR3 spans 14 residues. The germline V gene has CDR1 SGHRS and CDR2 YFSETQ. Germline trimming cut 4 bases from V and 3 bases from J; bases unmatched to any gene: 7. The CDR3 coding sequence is TGCGCCAGCAGCCATGGGACTATTGGCTACGAGCAGTACTTC. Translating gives CASSHGTIGYEQYF.

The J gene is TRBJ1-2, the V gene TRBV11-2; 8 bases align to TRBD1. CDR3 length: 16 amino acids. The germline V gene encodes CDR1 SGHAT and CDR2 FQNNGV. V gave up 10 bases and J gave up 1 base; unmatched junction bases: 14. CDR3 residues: CATTAGTGVFNYGYTF. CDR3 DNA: TGTGCCACTACGGCCGGGACAGGAGTTTTTAACTATGGCTACACCTTC.

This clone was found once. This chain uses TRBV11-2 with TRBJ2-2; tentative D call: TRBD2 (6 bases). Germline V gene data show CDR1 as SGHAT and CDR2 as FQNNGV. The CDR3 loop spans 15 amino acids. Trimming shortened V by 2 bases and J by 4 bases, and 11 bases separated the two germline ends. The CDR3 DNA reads TGTGCCAGCAGCTTAATCGGAGGGCGCACCGGGGAGCTGTTTTTT. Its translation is CASSLIGGRTGELFF.

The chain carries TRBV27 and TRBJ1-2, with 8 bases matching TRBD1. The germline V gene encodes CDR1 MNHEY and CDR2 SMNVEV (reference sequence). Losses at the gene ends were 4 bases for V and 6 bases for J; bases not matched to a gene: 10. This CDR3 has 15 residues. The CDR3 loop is CASSSTGQAPNGYTF. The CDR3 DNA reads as TGTGCCAGCAGTTCAACGGGACAGGCCCCCAATGGCTACACCTTC.

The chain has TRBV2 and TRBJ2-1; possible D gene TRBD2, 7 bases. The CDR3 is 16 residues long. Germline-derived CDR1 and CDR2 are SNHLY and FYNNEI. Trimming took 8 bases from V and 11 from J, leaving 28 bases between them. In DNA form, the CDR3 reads TGTGCCAGCGGGGGGGACACCCGATGGGGCCATGATCAGCAGTTCTTC. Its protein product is CASGGDTRWGHDQQFF.

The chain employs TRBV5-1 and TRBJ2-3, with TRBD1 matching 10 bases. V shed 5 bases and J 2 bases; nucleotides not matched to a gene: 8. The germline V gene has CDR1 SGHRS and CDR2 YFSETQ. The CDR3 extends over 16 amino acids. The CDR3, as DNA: TGCGCCAGCAGTTTTGGGACAGGGGCTGACACAGATACGCAGTATTTT. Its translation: CASSFGTGADTDTQYF.

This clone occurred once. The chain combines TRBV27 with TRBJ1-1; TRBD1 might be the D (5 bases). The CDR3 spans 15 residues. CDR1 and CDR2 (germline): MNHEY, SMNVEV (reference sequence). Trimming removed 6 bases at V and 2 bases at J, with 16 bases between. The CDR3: CASRLAGTANTEAFF. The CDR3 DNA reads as TGTGCCAGCAGACTAGCCGGGACCGCAAACACTGAAGCTTTCTTT.

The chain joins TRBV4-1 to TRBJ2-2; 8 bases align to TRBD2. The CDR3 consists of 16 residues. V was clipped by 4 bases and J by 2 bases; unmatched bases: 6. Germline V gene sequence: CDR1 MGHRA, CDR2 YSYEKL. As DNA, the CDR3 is TGCGCCAGCAGCCTTAGCGGGGCTGAAAACACCGGGGAGCTGTTTTTT. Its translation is CASSLSGAENTGELFF.

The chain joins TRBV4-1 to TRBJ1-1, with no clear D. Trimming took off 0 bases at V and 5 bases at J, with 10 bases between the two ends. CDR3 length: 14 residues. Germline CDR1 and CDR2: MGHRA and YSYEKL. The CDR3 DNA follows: TGCGCCAGCAGCCAAGAAACAGTGGAAACTGAAGCTTTCTTT. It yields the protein CASSQETVETEAFF.

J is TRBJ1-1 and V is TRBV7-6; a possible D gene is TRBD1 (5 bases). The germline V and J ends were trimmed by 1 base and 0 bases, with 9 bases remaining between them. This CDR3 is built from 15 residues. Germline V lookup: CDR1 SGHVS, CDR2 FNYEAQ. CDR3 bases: TGTGCCAGCAGCTTAGATGGGGCGATGAACACTGAAGCTTTCTTT. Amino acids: CASSLDGAMNTEAFF.

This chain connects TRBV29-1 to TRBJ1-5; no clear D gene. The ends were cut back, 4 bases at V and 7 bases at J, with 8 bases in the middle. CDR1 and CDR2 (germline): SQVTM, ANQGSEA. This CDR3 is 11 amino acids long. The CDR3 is CSVGNEQPQHF. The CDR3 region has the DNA TGCAGCGTTGGTAATGAGCAGCCCCAGCATTTT.

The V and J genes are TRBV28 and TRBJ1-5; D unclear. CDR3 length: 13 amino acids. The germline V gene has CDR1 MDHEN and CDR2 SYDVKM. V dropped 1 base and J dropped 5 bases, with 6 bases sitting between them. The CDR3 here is CASSLLSYQPQHF. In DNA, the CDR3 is TGTGCCAGCAGTTTATTGAGCTATCAGCCCCAGCATTTT.

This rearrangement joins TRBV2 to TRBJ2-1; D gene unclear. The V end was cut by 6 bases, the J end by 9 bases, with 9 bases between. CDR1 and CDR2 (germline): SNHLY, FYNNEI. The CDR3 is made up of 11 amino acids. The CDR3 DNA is TGTGCCAGCAGCGACATGTTTGAGCAGTTCTTC. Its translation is CASSDMFEQFF.

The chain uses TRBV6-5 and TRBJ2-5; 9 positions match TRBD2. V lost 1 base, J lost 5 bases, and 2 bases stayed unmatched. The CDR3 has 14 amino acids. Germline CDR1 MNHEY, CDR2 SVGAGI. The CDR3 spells CASSYYLAGETQYF. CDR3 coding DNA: TGTGCCAGCAGTTACTACCTAGCGGGGGAGACCCAGTACTTC.

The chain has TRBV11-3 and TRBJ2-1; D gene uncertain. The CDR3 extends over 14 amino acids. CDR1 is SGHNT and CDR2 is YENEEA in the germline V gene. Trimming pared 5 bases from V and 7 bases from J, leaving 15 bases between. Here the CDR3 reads CASSLPAESNEQFF. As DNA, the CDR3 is TGTGCCAGCAGCCTACCCGCGGAATCGAATGAGCAGTTCTTC.